The 10 T cell receptor beta chains reported below all come from one sample, sequenced in a study of blood T cells in healthy people across ages. A second about 6 to 12 cycle PCR used barcoded and J-beta primers. TCRdb passed the 5' RACE reads through MiXCR, listing each CDR3 protein once. The table has about 640,000 distinct CDR3 sequences, approximately 50% seen once. The sequenced sample was blood. The receptor set was obtained from a man aged 55 to 70 in good health.

The rearrangement joins TRBV15 to TRBJ1-5; D is undetermined. Germline assignment: CDR1 LNHNV and CDR2 YYDKDF (reference sequence). The CDR3 runs to 15 residues. With 1 base removed from V and 7 bases from J, the gap between germline ends came to 14 bases. CDR3 residues: CATSRGSLRAQPQHF. The DNA for the CDR3 is TGTGCCACCAGCAGAGGCAGCCTAAGGGCGCAGCCCCAGCATTTT.

The chain uses TRBV28 and TRBJ2-5; 7 bases line up with TRBD1. Germline values: CDR1 MDHEN, CDR2 SYDVKM. Losses at the gene ends were 6 bases for V and 0 bases for J; bases not matched to a gene: 10. The CDR3 is 16 amino acids. CDR3 nucleotide sequence: TGTGCCAGCAGCCGACAGGGAGAAGGATACCAAGAGACCCAGTACTTC. Its protein product is CASSRQGEGYQETQYF.

V usage is TRBV4-2 and J usage is TRBJ2-1, with TRBD2 identical over 11 bases. The last part of the DNA fits TRBJ2-7 better; the J call may be wrong. Germline V gene data show CDR1 as LGHNA and CDR2 as YNFKEQ. This CDR3 is built from 16 residues. CDR3 DNA sequence: TGTGCCAGCAGCCGGCACGGGACTAGCGGCAACAATGAGCAGTACTTC. Its translation is CASSRHGTSGNNEQYF.

The chain recombines TRBV3-1 with TRBJ1-5; D is uncertain. Trimming cost V 1 base and J 5 bases, with 9 bases left between them. The CDR3 loop spans 14 amino acids. CDR1 LGHDT and CDR2 YNNKEL come from the germline V gene (reference sequence). The CDR3 region is CASSQASRDQPQHF. CDR3 bases: TGTGCCAGCAGCCAAGCCTCCCGGGATCAGCCCCAGCATTTT.

The V gene is TRBV7-8, the J gene TRBJ1-6, with D possibly being TRBD1 (5 bases). Germline V lookup: CDR1 SGHVS, CDR2 FQNEAQ. The CDR3 has 16 residues. V dropped 4 bases and J dropped 1 base, with 11 bases sitting between them. This chain's CDR3 is CASSSRQPSYNSPLHF. The CDR3 DNA sequence: TGTGCCAGCAGCTCACGACAGCCTTCCTATAATTCACCCCTCCACTTT.

J is TRBJ1-6 and V is TRBV29-1, with 9 bases fitting TRBD1. Looked up from germline, CDR1 is SQVTM and CDR2 is ANQGSEA. With V trimmed by 5 bases and J by 6 bases, 17 bases remained unmatched. The CDR3 sequence is 18 residues long. For the CDR3, the DNA is TGCAGCGTTAAAGGGCGGGGAGGGGACAGGGTCTCTAATTCACCCCTCCACTTT. Translating gives CSVKGRGGDRVSNSPLHF.

In this sample, this clonotype turned up a few times. This sequence joins TRBV7-2 and TRBJ2-5; 16 bases map to TRBD2. V was pared by 4 bases and J by 4 bases, with 3 bases of the junction left unmatched. The germline V gene has CDR1 SGHTA and CDR2 FQGNSA. CDR3 length equals 16 residues. The CDR3 bases are TGTGCCAGCAGCTGGGGACTAGCGGGGGGGCCAGAGACCCAGTACTTC. Translated: CASSWGLAGGPETQYF.

The rearrangement joins TRBV4-2 to TRBJ2-1; D uncertain. CDR3 length: 15 residues. In germline, CDR1 is LGHNA, CDR2 YNFKEQ. Between the trimmed V and J ends, which lost 1 base and 6 bases, there was a span of 13 bases. The CDR3: CASSQVLQAPNEQFF. CDR3 sequence (DNA): TGTGCCAGCAGCCAAGTTCTGCAGGCCCCCAATGAGCAGTTCTTC.

The chain couples TRBV18 to TRBJ2-7; 14 bases match TRBD2. Germline lookup yields CDR1 KGHSH and CDR2 LQKENI. Trimming cost V 6 bases and J 5 bases; bases outside gene matches: 3. CDR3 size: 14 residues. The CDR3 DNA reads TGTGCCAGCTCCCCGGGACTAGCGGGGGACGAGCAGTACTTC. This encodes CASSPGLAGDEQYF.

On this clonotype itself: The junction differs from germline at one of its ends, possibly a read error. The CDR3 sequence is CASGLGRTQETQYF. DNA for the CDR3: TGCGCCAGCGGCTTGGGGCGGACTCAAGAGACCCAGTACTTC. V usage is TRBV5-1 and J usage is TRBJ2-5; either TRBD1 or TRBD2 may supply D (5 bases each). The CDR3 length is 14 residues. The V gene's germline CDR1 is SGHRS and CDR2 YFSETQ.